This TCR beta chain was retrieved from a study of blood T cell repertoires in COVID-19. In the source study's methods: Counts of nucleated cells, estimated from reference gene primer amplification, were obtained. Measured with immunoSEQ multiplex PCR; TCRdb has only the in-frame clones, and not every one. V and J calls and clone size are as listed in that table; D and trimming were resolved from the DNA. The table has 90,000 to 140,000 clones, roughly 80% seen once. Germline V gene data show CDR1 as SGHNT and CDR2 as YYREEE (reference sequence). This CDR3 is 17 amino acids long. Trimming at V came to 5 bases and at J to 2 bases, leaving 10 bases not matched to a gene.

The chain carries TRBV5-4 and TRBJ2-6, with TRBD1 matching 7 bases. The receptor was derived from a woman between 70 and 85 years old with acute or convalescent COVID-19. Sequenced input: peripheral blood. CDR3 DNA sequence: TGTGCCAGCAGTTCCGGACAGGCAGGACCTGGGGCCAACGTCCTGACTTTC. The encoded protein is CASSSGQAGPGANVLTF.